Presented here are 10 T cell receptor beta chains from one specimen sequenced in a study of T cells in Graves' hyperthyroidism and ophthalmopathy. RNA transcripts were the template for amplifying TCR beta CDR3 regions. An initial round of RT-PCR targeting the TCR CDR3 relied on the HTBI primer set. Each CDR3 protein is one row after TCRdb ran MiXCR on the multiplex PCR reads. Of hundreds of thousands of distinct CDR3 sequences in the sample, roughly 15% are singletons; the top ten hold 4.3%. The source material was blood. The receptors were sampled from a woman aged 40-49 years with Graves' ophthalmopathy.

This chain uses TRBV6-1 with TRBJ1-1; no clear D. V lost 8 bases to trimming and J lost 4 bases, with 14 bases between them. Germline CDR1 MNHNS, CDR2 SASEGT. This CDR3 comprises 13 residues. The CDR3 protein is CASRAGWGTEAFF. The DNA of the CDR3 is TGTGCCAGCCGCGCGGGGTGGGGCACTGAAGCTTTCTTT.

V and J are TRBV29-1 and TRBJ2-5; TRBD2 is a possible D gene (5 bases). The V and J ends lost 7 bases and 1 base respectively, with 19 bases between them. CDR1 and CDR2 from the germline V gene are SQVTM and ANQGSEA. The CDR3 spans 15 residues. The CDR3 nucleotides are TGCAGCGCCCCGGGGAGAGAGTCAGTCCAAGAGACCCAGTACTTC. Amino acid sequence: CSAPGRESVQETQYF.

The rearrangement joins TRBV3-1 to TRBJ2-7; no clear D. Trimming took off 4 bases at V and 0 bases at J, with 13 bases between the two ends. From germline, CDR1 is LGHDT and CDR2 YNNKEL (reference sequence). The CDR3 length is 15 residues. The CDR3 loop reads CASSPRPHGSYEQYF. In nucleotides, the CDR3 is TGTGCCAGCAGCCCCCGCCCGCATGGCTCCTACGAGCAGTACTTC.

This clonotype was counted a few times. This rearrangement joins TRBV20-1 to TRBJ1-5; 9 bases are shared with TRBD1. With V trimmed by 4 bases and J by 5 bases, 6 bases remained unmatched. Germline assignment: CDR1 DFQATT and CDR2 SNEGSKA (reference sequence). This CDR3 has 14 amino acids. The CDR3 here is CSANLDRGDQPQHF. Here the CDR3 DNA reads TGCAGTGCTAACTTGGACAGGGGAGATCAGCCCCAGCATTTT.

The chain employs TRBV4-1 and TRBJ2-2; D is undetermined. V was clipped by 4 bases and J by 0 bases, with 6 bases between them. The CDR3 totals 14 residues. Germline lookup yields CDR1 MGHRA and CDR2 YSYEKL. Here the CDR3 reads CASSPYANTGELFF. CDR3 DNA: TGCGCCAGCAGCCCATACGCGAACACCGGGGAGCTGTTTTTT.

This clonotype was counted at least ten times. This sequence joins TRBV30 and TRBJ1-1; 9 positions match TRBD1. The V gene end was trimmed by 0 bases and the J gene end by 9 bases; junction bases not matched to a gene: 8. This CDR3 has 14 residues. CDR1 GTSNPN and CDR2 SVGIG come from the germline V gene (reference sequence). CDR3: CAWSVPGTGRKAFF. The CDR3 nucleotides read TGTGCCTGGAGTGTACCCGGGACAGGGAGAAAAGCTTTCTTT.

There are many counts of this clonotype. The genes are TRBV10-3 and TRBJ1-1; D not certain. CDR3 length equals 14 residues. Trimming removed 6 bases at V and 0 bases at J, with 11 bases between. CDR1 is ENHRY and CDR2 is SYGVKD in the germline V gene. The CDR3 sequence is CAIRSQGMNTEAFF. The CDR3 nucleotides are TGTGCCATCAGGTCCCAAGGGATGAACACTGAAGCTTTCTTT.

This clonotype has a count of ten or more. This chain uses TRBV20-1 with TRBJ2-7; possible D gene TRBD1, 5 bases. Germline CDR1 DFQATT, CDR2 SNEGSKA (reference sequence). V was pared by 3 bases and J by 1 base, with 7 bases between. This CDR3 is built from 12 residues. CDR3 sequence reads: CSASQGSYEQYF. CDR3 coding DNA: TGCAGTGCTAGTCAGGGTTCCTACGAGCAGTACTTC.

This clonotype was counted ten times or more. The chain is built from TRBV7-8 and TRBJ2-7, with a tentative D call TRBD2 (7 bases). The germline V and J ends were trimmed by 2 bases and 2 bases, with 13 bases remaining between them. This CDR3 is built from 15 residues. CDR1 is SGHVS and CDR2 is FQNEAQ in the germline V gene. CDR3 sequence: CASSLRGGATYEQYF. CDR3 sequence (DNA): TGTGCCAGCAGCTTACGTGGGGGGGCTACCTACGAGCAGTACTTC. The full variable domain, its missing parts supplied by reference TRBV7-8 and TRBJ2-7, is GAGVSQSPRYKVAKRGQDVALRCDPISGHVSLFWYQQALGQGPEFLTYFQNEAQLDKSGLPSDRFFAERPEGSVSTLKIQRTQQEDSAVYLCASSLRGGATYEQYFGPGTRLTVT.

In this sample, this clonotype turned up many times. V and J are TRBV28 and TRBJ1-2; no firm D call. This CDR3 spans 14 amino acids. Germline assignment: CDR1 MDHEN and CDR2 SYDVKM. Trimming pared 6 bases from V and 8 bases from J, leaving 19 bases between. This CDR3 reads CASSPVGRIEGYTF. CDR3 DNA sequence: TGTGCCAGCAGCCCGGTAGGGCGGATTGAAGGCTACACCTTC.